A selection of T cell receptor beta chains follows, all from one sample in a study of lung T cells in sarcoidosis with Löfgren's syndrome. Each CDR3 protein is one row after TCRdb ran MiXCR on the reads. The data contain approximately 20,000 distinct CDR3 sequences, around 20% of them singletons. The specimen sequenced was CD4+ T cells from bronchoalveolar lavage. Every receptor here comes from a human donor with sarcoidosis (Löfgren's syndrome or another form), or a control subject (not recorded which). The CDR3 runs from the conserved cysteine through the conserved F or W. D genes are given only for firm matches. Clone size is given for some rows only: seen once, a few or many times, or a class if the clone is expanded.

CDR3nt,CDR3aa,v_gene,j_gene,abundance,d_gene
TGTGCCAGCAGCTTATGGGCTAGCAGCTACGAGCAGTACTTC,CASSLWASSYEQYF,TRBV7-2,TRBJ2-7,many,-
TGTGCCAGCAGCTTAGACCCGCTAGCGGCAAACATTCAGTACTTC,CASSLDPLAANIQYF,TRBV7-2,TRBJ2-4,medium-sized,TRBD2
TGTGCCAGCAGCCCGGGCCCGGACTCACCCCTCCACTTT,CASSPGPDSPLHF,TRBV2,TRBJ1-6,many,-
TGTGCCATCAGTGACTCTAGCGAAAGTACAAATGAGCAGTTCTTC,CAISDSSESTNEQFF,TRBV10-3,TRBJ2-1,many,-
TGTGCCAGCAGCCCTGGTGGTACGCAGTATTTT,CASSPGGTQYF,TRBV11-1,TRBJ2-3,-,-
TGCGCCAGCAGCTTGGTTCAGGTCACAGATACGCAGTATTTT,CASSLVQVTDTQYF,TRBV5-1,TRBJ2-3,many,-
TGTGCCAGCAGCTTGACTAGCGGGAGGCGGGAGCAGTTCTTC,CASSLTSGRREQFF,TRBV5-4,TRBJ2-1,-,TRBD2
TGTGCCAGCAGCGGGGGAACCTACACAGATACGCAGTATTTT,CASSGGTYTDTQYF,TRBV6-1,TRBJ2-3,medium-sized,-
TGTGCCAGCACCCTGCGGATGCAGCCCCAGCATTTT,CASTLRMQPQHF,TRBV12-3/TRBV12-4,TRBJ1-5,-,-
TGTGCCAGCAGACGTCTTAGGAGCAGCCGAGAGAAGACCCAGTACTTC,CASRRLRSSREKTQYF,TRBV5-8,TRBJ2-5,many,-
TGCAGCGTTCACACCACCTACGAGCAGTACTTC,CSVHTTYEQYF,TRBV29-1,TRBJ2-7,once,-
TGCAGTGCTTTCTTCCCCACAGTTGGGGTGAATGAGCAGTTCTTC,CSAFFPTVGVNEQFF,TRBV20-1,TRBJ2-1,many,-
TGTGCCAGCAGTGATGACCGGAGAACTGAGGCTTACTTT,CASSDDRRTEAYF,TRBV6-1,TRBJ1-1,few,-
TGCAGTGCTGAGGGAGCCCGAGGGAGCGGCTACAATGAGCAGTTCTTC,CSAEGARGSGYNEQFF,TRBV20-1,TRBJ2-1,many,-
TGCGCCAGCAGCCCCGGAGGGGCTACCTCCTACGAGCAGTACTTC,CASSPGGATSYEQYF,TRBV5-1,TRBJ2-7,few,-
TGTGCCAGCAGCCCATTGGACAGGAACCACTATGGCTACACCTTC,CASSPLDRNHYGYTF,TRBV7-2,TRBJ1-2,medium-sized,TRBD1
TGTGCCAGCAGCTCGAATACGCAGTATTTT,CASSSNTQYF,TRBV12-3/TRBV12-4,TRBJ2-3,many,-
TGTGCCAGCAGTTTTTATCGTGGCAGGGAGTCGGACGAGCAGTACTTC,CASSFYRGRESDEQYF,TRBV11-2,TRBJ2-7,-,-
TGTGCCAGCGGTTTACTAGCGGGATCGACAGATACGCAGTATTTT,CASGLLAGSTDTQYF,TRBV12-3/TRBV12-4,TRBJ2-3,-,TRBD2
TGTGCCAGCAGAGAAACTGAAGCTTTCTTT,CASRETEAFF,TRBV2,TRBJ1-1,many,-
TGTGCCAGCAGTTACGAGTGGAGGGCTTTCTTT,CASSYEWRAFF,TRBV6-6,TRBJ1-1,medium-sized,-
TGTGCCAGCAGCTTGGGGAGTCTGGGAGAGACCCAGTACTTC,CASSLGSLGETQYF,TRBV5-6,TRBJ2-5,-,-
TGTGCCAGCAGCCTCAGGCCCCAGCTCAACGACAATGAGCAGTTCTTC,CASSLRPQLNDNEQFF,TRBV5-4,TRBJ2-1,-,-
TGCAGTGCTAGGGTAAGGAGCTCCTACGAGCAGTACTTC,CSARVRSSYEQYF,TRBV20-1,TRBJ2-7,medium-sized,-
TGCAGCGTTGACTCGGGACAGCAAGAGACCCAGTACTTC,CSVDSGQQETQYF,TRBV29-1,TRBJ2-5,few,TRBD1
TGTGCCAGCAGCCTGAAACGAAGGCTAGCGGGAGGGTTGGAGACCCAGTGCTTC,CASSLKRRLAGGLETQCF,TRBV7-9,TRBJ2-5,-,TRBD2
TGTGCCAGCAGCCAAGAAAGTAGAGACTATGGCTACACCTTC,CASSQESRDYGYTF,TRBV4-2,TRBJ1-2,many,-
TGCGCCAGCCGCGAAACAAACGGATTGCAGTACTTC,CASRETNGLQYF,TRBV5-1,TRBJ2-7,-,-
TGCAGCGTCCCCAGGGGGGACTACAATGAGCAGTTCTTC,CSVPRGDYNEQFF,TRBV29-1,TRBJ2-1,once,-
TGCAGCGTCCCTAGCGGGAGATCGTACAATGAGCAGTTCTTC,CSVPSGRSYNEQFF,TRBV29-1,TRBJ2-1,many,TRBD2
TGTGCCAGCAGCTTACTCCCCGGCAGGGGGGATGAGCAGTTCTTC,CASSLLPGRGDEQFF,TRBV7-3,TRBJ2-1,many,-
TGCAGTGCTAGAGGTGGGCTAGCAGGCTCCTACAATGAGCAGTTCTTC,CSARGGLAGSYNEQFF,TRBV20-1,TRBJ2-1,medium-sized,-
TGCAGTGCGTACGCCAGCGGGAATTACGATGAGCAGTTCTTC,CSAYASGNYDEQFF,TRBV20-1,TRBJ2-1,-,TRBD2
TGTGCCAGCGCTGGGGATTTGAACACTGAAGCTTTCTTT,CASAGDLNTEAFF,TRBV7-6,TRBJ1-1,medium-sized,-
TGCAGCGTCGGGCCCTTGGGGAGTGAAGATACGCAGTATTTT,CSVGPLGSEDTQYF,TRBV29-1,TRBJ2-3,-,-
TGTGCCATCAGTTCTCCCGGACAGGGCACAGATACGCAGTATTTT,CAISSPGQGTDTQYF,TRBV10-3,TRBJ2-3,few,TRBD1
TGTGCCAGCAGCTACGATCGGGACAGAGGAAACACCATATATTTT,CASSYDRDRGNTIYF,TRBV7-9,TRBJ1-3,many,TRBD1
TGTGCCAGCAGCCGGAGCACAGGGTCCTACGAGCAGTACTTC,CASSRSTGSYEQYF,TRBV7-2,TRBJ2-7,many,-
TGTGCCTCCCGGGTCGAGCGGGAGGGCCGAGATACGCAGTATTTT,CASRVEREGRDTQYF,TRBV10-3,TRBJ2-3,few,TRBD2
TGTGCCAGCAGCTCGGTTAGACAGGGGATAGGAGGTGGAGCACATGGCTACACCTTC,CASSSVRQGIGGGAHGYTF,TRBV7-2,TRBJ1-2,many,TRBD1
TGCGCCAGCAGCTTGTTAGACGTGACAGATACGCAGTATTTT,CASSLLDVTDTQYF,TRBV5-1,TRBJ2-3,few,-
TGTGCCAGCAGGTCCCAGACAGGGGGAGAGACCCAGTACTTC,CASRSQTGGETQYF,TRBV28,TRBJ2-5,many,TRBD1
TGTGCCAGCAGCTTAGTTTGGAGGTCGCTTTCCTACAATGGGCAGTTCTTC,CASSLVWRSLSYNGQFF,TRBV7-2,TRBJ2-1,-,-
TGCGCCAGCAGCTTGGATGGTGTTGCCAGCGTAGGTCAGCCCCAGCATTTT,CASSLDGVASVGQPQHF,TRBV5-1,TRBJ1-5,few,-